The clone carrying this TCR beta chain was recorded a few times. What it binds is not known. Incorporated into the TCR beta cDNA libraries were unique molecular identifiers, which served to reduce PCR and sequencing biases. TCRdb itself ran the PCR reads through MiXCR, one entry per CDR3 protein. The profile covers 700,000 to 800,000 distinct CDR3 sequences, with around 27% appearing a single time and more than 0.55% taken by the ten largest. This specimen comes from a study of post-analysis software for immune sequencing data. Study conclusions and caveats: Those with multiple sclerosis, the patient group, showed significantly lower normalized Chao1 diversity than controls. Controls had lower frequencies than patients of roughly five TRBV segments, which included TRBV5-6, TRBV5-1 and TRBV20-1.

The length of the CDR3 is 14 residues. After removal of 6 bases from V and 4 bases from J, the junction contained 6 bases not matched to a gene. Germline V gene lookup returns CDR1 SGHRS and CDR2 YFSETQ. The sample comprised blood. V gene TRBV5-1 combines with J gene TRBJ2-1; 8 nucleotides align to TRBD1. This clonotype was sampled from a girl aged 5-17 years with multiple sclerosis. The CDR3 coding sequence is TGCGCCAGCACGACAGGGGATCATTACAATGAGCAGTTCTTC. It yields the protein CASTTGDHYNEQFF.